The 16 T cell receptor beta chains presented below share a single source sample, sequenced in a study of shared clonotypes between healthy human individuals. CD45RO negativity and positive selection for CCR7 defined naive CD8 cells, a population that excluded terminally differentiated effector memory CD45RA+ cells. Method: immunoSEQ multiplex PCR; TCRdb's copy keeps in-frame clones and lacks some. The repertoire includes about 2.1 million clones, approximately 92% of them detected once, and 1.5% to 2% sits in the top ten. The material sequenced was naive CD8+ T cells from PBMCs. These receptor sequences come from a man in his late teens or twenties in good health. Some clones in this sample may be carry-over from other donors' samples.

The chain couples TRBV13 to TRBJ2-1, with 9 positions matching TRBD2. The ends lost 3 bases at V and 0 bases at J; junction bases unmatched: 6. The CDR3 has 17 residues. Germline CDR1 reads PRHDT; CDR2 reads FYEKMQ (reference sequence). CDR3 bases: TGTGCCAGCAGCTTGGGACTAGCTGTAAGCTCCTACAATGAGCAGTTCTTC. Translated: CASSLGLAVSSYNEQFF.

The chain links TRBV6-1 to TRBJ1-2, with D perhaps TRBD1 (6 bases). Germline CDR1 reads MNHNS; CDR2 reads SASEGT. Trimming left V 0 bases short and J 4 bases short, with 12 bases between. The CDR3 sequence is 15 residues long. The CDR3: CASSEALGGGYGYTF. The CDR3 DNA reads TGTGCCAGCAGTGAAGCGCTAGGAGGGGGCTATGGCTACACCTTC.

V usage is TRBV25-1 and J usage is TRBJ2-1, with 13 bases aligning to TRBD2. Germline V gene data show CDR1 as MGHDK and CDR2 as SYGVNS. V lost 5 bases to trimming and J lost 15 bases; unmatched junction nucleotides: 10. The CDR3 is 14 amino acids. The CDR3 region is CASSLRTSGSPGFF. CDR3 DNA sequence: TGTGCCAGCAGTCTACGGACTAGCGGGAGCCCCGGGTTCTTC.

J is TRBJ2-7 and V is TRBV6-5, with D perhaps matching TRBD1 (5 bases). Trimming cost V 6 bases and J 6 bases, with 9 bases left between them. Looked up from germline, CDR1 is MNHEY and CDR2 is SVGAGI. The CDR3 consists of 11 residues. CDR3 region: CASRNQGEQYF. The CDR3 coding sequence is TGTGCCAGCAGAAATCAGGGCGAGCAGTACTTC.

The V call is TRBV6-1, the J call TRBJ1-1; TRBD1 agrees at 7 bases. Germline-derived CDR1 and CDR2 are MNHNS and SASEGT. J was trimmed by 4 bases and V by 1 base; bases with no gene match: 3. This CDR3 is 14 amino acids long. The CDR3, as DNA: TGTGCCAGCAGTGAAGTCCAGGGGGTCACTGAAGCTTTCTTT. Amino acids: CASSEVQGVTEAFF.

Turning to this clone: The same CDR3 also results from other DNA sequences found in this sample. The genes are TRBV2 and TRBJ2-1, with D possibly matching TRBD1 (6 bases). The V gene's germline CDR1 is SNHLY and CDR2 FYNNEI. CDR3 length: 15 amino acids. V dropped 1 base and J dropped 1 base, with 8 bases sitting between them. The CDR3 loop reads CASSEGQGSYNEQFF. CDR3 DNA sequence: TGTGCCAGCAGTGAAGGGCAGGGGTCCTACAATGAGCAGTTCTTC.

This clone appeared once. This chain uses TRBV27 with TRBJ2-3; TRBD1 matches 7 bases. The CDR3 runs to 13 residues. Trimming took 10 bases from V and 1 from J; bases not matched to a gene: 5. Germline V lookup: CDR1 MNHEY, CDR2 SMNVEV (reference sequence). The CDR3 loop is CATRTGGTDTQYF. DNA of the CDR3: TGTGCCACCCGGACAGGAGGCACAGATACGCAGTATTTT.

Details on this clone: Other DNA variants within this sample encode the same CDR3. The DNA of the CDR3 is TGCGCCAGCAGCCCCACAGGGGGCACTGAAGCTTTCTTT. It encodes CASSPTGGTEAFF. The chain employs TRBV4-3 and TRBJ1-1; 8 bases line up with TRBD1. Germline lookup yields CDR1 LGHNA and CDR2 YSLEER. The CDR3 extends over 13 amino acids. V lost 4 bases and J lost 4; bases outside the gene matches: 2.

This chain connects TRBV28 to TRBJ2-4; TRBD1 is a possible D gene (5 bases). The CDR3 totals 18 residues. V was pared by 0 bases and J by 9 bases, with 24 bases between. CDR1 MDHEN and CDR2 SYDVKM come from the germline V gene. This CDR3 reads CASSLWGSGSMGVSIQYF. The CDR3, as DNA: TGTGCCAGCAGTTTATGGGGGTCAGGGTCTATGGGTGTCAGCATTCAGTACTTC.

A note on this clone: The sample has other DNA sequences that encode this CDR3 too. The rearrangement uses TRBV27 and TRBJ2-2, with unresolved D. Germline V gives CDR1 MNHEY, CDR2 SMNVEV (reference sequence). CDR3 length: 13 amino acids. With 6 bases removed from V and 4 bases from J, the gap between germline ends came to 9 bases. CDR3 in DNA: TGTGCCAGCAGCCCAGTGGGCACCGGGGAGCTGTTTTTT. Protein product: CASSPVGTGELFF.

The rearrangement joins TRBV6-1 to TRBJ2-7, with D perhaps TRBD1 (6 bases). Germline loops: CDR1 MNHNS, CDR2 SASEGT. This CDR3 has 13 amino acids. V shed 6 bases and J shed 2 bases, with 11 bases lying between them. The CDR3 sequence is CASSAGQPYEQYF. DNA of the CDR3: TGTGCCAGCAGCGCCGGACAGCCCTACGAGCAGTACTTC.

This chain's CDR3 is CASSLNDPPSGTNSYEQYF. The CDR3 bases are TGTGCCAGCAGCTTAAACGACCCTCCTAGCGGGACTAATTCCTACGAGCAGTACTTC. The chain has TRBV11-1 and TRBJ2-7; 9 bases align to TRBD2. V gave up 2 bases and J gave up 1 base; unmatched junction bases: 15. The CDR3 length is 19 residues. Germline V lookup: CDR1 SGHAT, CDR2 FQDESV (reference sequence).

V gene TRBV19 combines with J gene TRBJ2-1; 7 bases line up with TRBD2. V was pared by 1 base and J by 1 base, with 4 bases of the junction left unmatched. Germline loops: CDR1 LNHDA, CDR2 SQIVND (reference sequence). This CDR3 is 16 amino acids long. CDR3 bases: TGTGCCAGTAGTATAGTAGCGGGCTTTTCCTACAATGAGCAGTTCTTC. Its protein is CASSIVAGFSYNEQFF.

With respect to this clone: Other DNA sequences in this specimen translate into the identical CDR3. The rearrangement links TRBV5-1 to TRBJ2-7; D call uncertain. The CDR3 has 13 residues. Between the trimmed V and J ends, which lost 0 bases and 2 bases, there was a span of 6 bases. Germline V gives CDR1 SGHRS, CDR2 YFSETQ. CDR3 sequence: CASSLDRTYEQYF. The CDR3 DNA sequence: TGCGCCAGCAGCTTGGACAGAACCTACGAGCAGTACTTC.

CDR3 DNA sequence: TGTGCCAGCAGCCCGGAGGGGGCATGCCTAGCGTGCTACGAGCAGTACTTC. Its protein product is CASSPEGACLACYEQYF. This chain links TRBV11-3 with TRBJ2-7; tentative D call: TRBD1 (7 bases). Trimming shortened V by 5 bases and J by 3 bases, and 23 bases separated the two germline ends. Germline CDR1 reads SGHNT; CDR2 reads YENEEA. CDR3 length equals 17 residues.

J is TRBJ2-5 and V is TRBV25-1; 7 nucleotides align to TRBD2. In germline, CDR1 is MGHDK, CDR2 SYGVNS. The CDR3 runs 13 residues. After removal of 5 bases from V and 5 bases from J, the junction contained 5 bases not matched to a gene. CDR3 protein: CASSSPGRETQYF. The CDR3 DNA follows: TGTGCCAGCAGTTCTCCCGGGAGGGAGACCCAGTACTTC.